The T cell receptor (beta chain) under discussion was sequenced for a study of cytomegalovirus exposure and HLA in healthy donors. Study in general: Of the donors genotyped, several hundred in all, over 80% fell in the Caucasian-associated ancestry cluster.

This clone was detected a few times. 13 Jbeta primers and 60 Vbeta primers were used for the PCR. Only in-frame clones appear in the TCRdb table, and some are missing; sequencing was by immunoSEQ multiplex PCR. Of about 180,000 clones listed, roughly 80% are singletons. V lost 5 bases to trimming and J lost 5 bases, with 9 bases between them. The CDR3 has 12 residues. Germline CDR1 reads WSHSY; CDR2 reads SAAADI. The sequenced material came from PBMCs. This receptor was obtained from a man between 25 and 39 years old in good health and CMV-seropositive. The rearrangement uses TRBV10-2 and TRBJ1-1; D gene ambiguous. DNA for the CDR3: TGCGCCAGCAGTACGGGAACTACTGAAGCTTTCTTT. It specifies CASSTGTTEAFF.